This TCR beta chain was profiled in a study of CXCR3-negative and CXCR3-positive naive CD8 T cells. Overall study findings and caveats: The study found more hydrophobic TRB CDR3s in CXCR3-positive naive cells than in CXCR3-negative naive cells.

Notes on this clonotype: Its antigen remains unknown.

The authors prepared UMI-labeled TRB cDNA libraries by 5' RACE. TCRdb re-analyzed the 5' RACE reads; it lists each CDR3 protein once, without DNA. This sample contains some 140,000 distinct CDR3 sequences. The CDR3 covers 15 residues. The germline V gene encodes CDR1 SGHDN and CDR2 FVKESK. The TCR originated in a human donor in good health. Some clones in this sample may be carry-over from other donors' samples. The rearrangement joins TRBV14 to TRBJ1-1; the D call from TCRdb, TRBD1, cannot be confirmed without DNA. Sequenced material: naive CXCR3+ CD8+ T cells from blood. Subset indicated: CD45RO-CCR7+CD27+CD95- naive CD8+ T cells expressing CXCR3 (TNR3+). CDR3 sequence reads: CASSQDEGPALYAFF.